This is a list of T cell receptor beta chains from one sample in a study of cytomegalovirus exposure and HLA in healthy donors. Assay used: immunoSEQ multiplex PCR; TCRdb lists only in-frame clones, some missing. The table records 120,000 or so clones, approximately 82% of them present only once. The sample consisted of PBMCs. The receptors shown here come from a man in his thirties or forties in good health and CMV-seropositive. Each CDR3 is given with its conserved first and last residue. Fields, in order: V gene, clone size, J gene, CDR3 protein. Clone size is not always given. Where it is, it says once, few, many or a class for expanded clones.

TRBV28	few	TRBJ1-5	CASSFGQPQHF
TRBV7-9	.	TRBJ2-7	CASSSPISGGISYEQYF
TRBV19	.	TRBJ2-5	CASSPGGSTQYF
TRBV6-5	.	TRBJ1-6	CATADREGYNSPLHF
TRBV19	.	TRBJ1-1	CASSRDRVSNTEAFF
TRBV6-4	.	TRBJ2-7	CASSAQTGTEQYF
TRBV4-1	.	TRBJ1-2	CASSPLQGPSEGYTF
TRBV27	.	TRBJ1-1	CASTTAAAKTEAFF
TRBV2	.	TRBJ2-3	CASHGTGGGDTQYF
TRBV9	.	TRBJ1-3	CASSVVKGLLSGNTIYF
TRBV6-5	.	TRBJ1-1	CASSYQFLMNTEAFF
TRBV27	.	TRBJ2-7	CASSFQQSYEQYF
TRBV19	.	TRBJ1-2	CASSIPGGTAYGYTF
TRBV18	.	TRBJ2-3	CASSPQPRGLAGVSTDTQYF
TRBV11-2	once	TRBJ2-3	CASRNADRGRITDTQYF
TRBV28	.	TRBJ1-1	CVSRNRDMNTEAFF
TRBV11-2	.	TRBJ2-7	CASRQRTTNSYEQYF
TRBV14	.	TRBJ1-1	CASSFDEVTEAFF
TRBV19	.	TRBJ1-5	CASSIDRGQGYQPQHF